A single TCR beta chain is shown here with its context. Its matching antigen is unknown. The sample belongs to a study of shared clonotypes between healthy human individuals. Study-wide results and caveats: Sampling covered blood only; tissue repertoires likely differ.

The V gene lost 3 bases and the J gene lost 0 bases, with 15 bases spanning the gap. Germline loops: CDR1 MDHEN, CDR2 SYDVKM. The CDR3 sequence is 17 residues long. Researchers ran the assay at a deep level. Unsorted PBMC contributed approximately 300 ng DNA, 30,000 to 35,000 T cell genomes, to each replicate PCR. Some clones are missing from TCRdb's copy, which holds only in-frame ones; the method was immunoSEQ multiplex PCR. Here the sample spans about 480,000 clones, over 60% being singletons. The sample comprised PBMCs. The chain uses TRBV28 and TRBJ2-1, with unresolved D. The receptor was isolated from a middle-aged woman in good health. Some clones in this sample may be carry-over from other donors' samples. The DNA for the CDR3 is TGTGCCAGCAGTTTTCTCCCCCCGCGTAGCTCCTACAATGAGCAGTTCTTC. Translated, it gives CASSFLPPRSSYNEQFF.